This TCR beta chain was found in a study of CD8+ T cells in alopecia areata (dated by TCRdb to the late 2010s). Context from the whole study: Treated patients were enrolled in an open-label pilot trial of oral tofacitinib, 5 to 10 mg twice daily, for moderate-to-severe alopecia areata. RNA was obtained with the PAXgene miRNA kit for fixed scalp, the miRNeasy kit for PBMCs, and the RNeasy kit for mouse skin. Patients stayed on tofacitinib for 6 to 18 months and then had 6 months of follow-up off drug so that delayed response and recurrence could be assessed. TCRbeta CDR3 regions were amplified by immunoSEQ multiplex PCR with 35 Vbeta forward and 13 Jbeta reverse primers. Biopsies were taken from tofacitinib-treated patients at baseline and at 4 and 24 weeks of treatment, and a later scalp biopsy was taken in several of the tofacitinib-treated patients. Scalp clonality was compared among normal scalp (n=4), patchy alopecia areata scalp (n=8), and alopecia totalis/universalis scalp (n=8). High-throughput TCRbeta sequencing was used to examine T cell clonal expansion in alopecia areata in both the C3H/HeJ mouse model and human patients. Human TCRbeta sequencing covered scalp tissue and sorted CD4+ and CD8+ peripheral blood T cells from patchy and totalis/universalis alopecia areata patients and healthy controls. Overall study outcomes, separate from this receptor: Compared with normal scalp, lesional scalp, particularly in alopecia totalis/universalis, had higher clonality and more expanded CD8+ clones, which suggests antigenic drive. Shared TCR sequences between patients were less evident than in mice, which may be partly attributable to HLA diversity in the patient population. Unlike mouse skin, which is dominated by gammadelta T cells, normal human skin has resident alphabeta T cells that are also sequenced, and this complicates analysis of the scalp TCR repertoire.

On this clone: The specificity of this receptor is unknown. It has no much larger one-base neighbor in the sample; base qualities were not kept.

Lesional scalp punch biopsies and peripheral blood were collected from alopecia areata patients. PBMCs were isolated by density centrifugation and stained for CD3, CD4 and CD8, and CD4+ and CD8+ T cells were sorted on a FACSAria. Libraries were made using the immunoSEQ multiplex PCR assay. For TCR sequencing, RNA was extracted from every sample and reverse transcribed into cDNA to serve as template. SuperScript III was used to make first-strand cDNA, primed with a 2:1 mix of oligo-dT and random hexamers. Amplification bias was assessed with a synthetic immune receptor repertoire, and residual bias was removed computationally. Turning to the authors' computational methods: Raw reads were preprocessed for error removal, and CDR3 was defined according to IMGT conventions as running from the conserved cysteine to phenylalanine. Clonality was computed by normalizing Shannon entropy by log2 of the number of productive unique TCRs and subtracting the result from 1. Whether each scalp clone was CD4 or CD8 was inferred by checking scalp TCRbeta sequences against the CD4 and CD8 repertoires from sorted blood. TCRdb obtained this table from immuneACCESS and retained in-frame rearrangements with V and J assigned. These tables miss some clones; where compared with another copy, unresolved V genes account for less than half of the shortfall, and the remainder is unexplained. V and J calls and clone size are those listed in that table; D and trimming were worked out from the DNA. The sample data list 75,000 to 100,000 clones, and roughly 47% of these were observed just once. The ten largest clones capture around 0.8% of the sample.

V and J lose 6 bases and 0 bases, and a span of 9 bases separates them. In the germline V gene, CDR1 corresponds to SNHLY and CDR2 to FYNNEI. The CDR3 starts with the cysteine, ends with the phenylalanine, and has 15 residues. Solely the CDR3 DNA is kept, with 45 bases framed from the first base. This sequence uses TRBV2 and TRBJ2-6; there is no confident call for the D gene. The sequenced material came from CD4+ T cells sorted from blood. The source of this sequence is a human donor with alopecia areata. The DNA sequence is TGTGCCAGCAGGCCACCTAACTCTGGGGCCAACGTCCTGACTTTC. It translates as CASRPPNSGANVLTF.